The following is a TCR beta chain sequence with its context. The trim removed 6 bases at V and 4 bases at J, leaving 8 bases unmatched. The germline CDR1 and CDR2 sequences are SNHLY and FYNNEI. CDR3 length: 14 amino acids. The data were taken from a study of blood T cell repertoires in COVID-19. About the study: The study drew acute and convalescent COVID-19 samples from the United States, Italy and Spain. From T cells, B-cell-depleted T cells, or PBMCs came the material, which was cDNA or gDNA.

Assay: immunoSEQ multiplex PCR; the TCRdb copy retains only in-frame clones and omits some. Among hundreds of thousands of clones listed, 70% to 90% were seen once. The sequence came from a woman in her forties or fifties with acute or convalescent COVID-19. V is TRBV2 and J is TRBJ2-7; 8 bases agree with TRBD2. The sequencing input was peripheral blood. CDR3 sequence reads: CASSLAGLGYEQYF. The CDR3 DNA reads TGTGCCAGCAGCTTAGCGGGACTGGGATACGAGCAGTACTTC.